The clone carrying this T cell receptor beta chain appeared many times. The CDR3 covers 11 residues. V was trimmed by 5 bases and J by 6 bases, leaving 7 bases between them. Regarding time point: pre-sensitization, week 0. Documented treatment: therapeutic diphenylcyclopropenone sensitization with weekly scalp DPC. TCRdb re-derived calls from the RACE reads in MiXCR, one entry per CDR3 protein. The repertoire consists of approximately 52,000 distinct CDR3 sequences, with roughly 9.9% occurring once and the leading ten covering roughly 13%. This specimen comes from a study of human T cells and chemical hapten exposure.

The material was whole blood, obtained in connection with sensitization to the hapten diphenylcyclopropenone (DPC). The chain carries TRBV12-3 or TRBV12-4 and TRBJ1-1, with unresolved D. The source of this sequence is a woman in her forties with alopecia areata. Some clones in this sample may be carry-over from other donors' samples. The CDR3 loop is CASSRDSEAFF. CDR3 nucleotide sequence: TGTGCCAGCAGTCGGGATTCTGAAGCTTTCTTT.